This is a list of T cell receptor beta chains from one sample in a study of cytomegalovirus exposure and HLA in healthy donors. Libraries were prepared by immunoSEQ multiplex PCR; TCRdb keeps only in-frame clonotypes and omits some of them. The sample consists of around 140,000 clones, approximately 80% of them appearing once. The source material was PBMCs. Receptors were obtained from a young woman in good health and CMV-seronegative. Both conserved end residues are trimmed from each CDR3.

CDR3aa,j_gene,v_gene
ASSLGAAGGQETQY,TRBJ2-5,TRBV5-6
ASSFSGRTQEGANVLT,TRBJ2-6,TRBV5-1
ASGVNRGREKLF,TRBJ1-4,TRBV6-1
ASSPFGYSGNTIY,TRBJ1-3,TRBV6-5
ASSGSAHQETQY,TRBJ2-5,TRBV2
ASSRDLEGGYGYT,TRBJ1-2,TRBV5-1
ASSPWSGPTEAF,TRBJ1-1,TRBV7-9
ASSQESLSAQY,TRBJ2-5,TRBV4-1
SVDGQGLPNRYNEQF,TRBJ2-1,TRBV29-1
ASSSATLQGYGYT,TRBJ1-2,TRBV2
ASSQGGLPYNEQF,TRBJ2-1,TRBV11-3
ASSSGTVGRSYNEQF,TRBJ2-1,TRBV5-1
ASSYEEDTEAF,TRBJ1-1,TRBV11-3
ASSPGGEQF,TRBJ2-1,TRBV7-9
ASDDWGQPKGQPQH,TRBJ1-5,TRBV19
ASSLAGLAVYNEQF,TRBJ2-1,TRBV5-6
ASSHRQRPHYGYT,TRBJ1-2,TRBV21-1
ASSLEGGGDTQY,TRBJ2-3,TRBV5-1
ASSLSVRAHPYQETQY,TRBJ2-5,TRBV5-6
ASSLETSNNEQF,TRBJ2-1,TRBV7-9
ASSDDRDEKLF,TRBJ1-4,TRBV7-9
ASSWTSRVYNEQF,TRBJ2-1,TRBV5-1